Shown below are 26 T cell receptor beta chains from a single sample sequenced in a study of blood T cell repertoires in COVID-19. Repertoires were generated with immunoSEQ multiplex PCR, while TCRdb's copy carries only in-frame clones and drops some. Of about 33,000 clones in the sample, approximately 89% were seen once. Sequencing was carried out using peripheral blood. The receptors shown here come from a human donor in a cohort sampled during active COVID-19.

V and J are TRBV6-2 or TRBV6-3 and TRBJ2-7; TRBD2 aligns across 8 bases. Germline V gives CDR1 MNHEY, CDR2 SVGEGT. CDR3 length equals 14 residues. V dropped 2 bases and J dropped 6; count of bases not matched to a gene: 6. Here the CDR3 reads CASSYAREVSEQYF. The CDR3 DNA reads TGTGCCAGCAGTTACGCGCGGGAGGTAAGCGAGCAGTACTTC.

In its sample, this clone was seen a few times. The chain couples TRBV5-4 to TRBJ2-2; 15 bases line up with TRBD2. This CDR3 has 17 residues. The ends lost 7 bases at V and 2 bases at J; junction bases unmatched: 6. Germline assignment: CDR1 SGHNT and CDR2 YYREEE (reference sequence). CDR3 DNA: TGTGCCAGCCGCCGGGGACTAGCGGGAGGAAACACCGGGGAGCTGTTTTTT. Protein: CASRRGLAGGNTGELFF. Full variable domain (outside the CDR3, taken from reference TRBV5-4 and TRBJ2-2): ETGVTQSPTHLIKTRGQQVTLRCSSQSGHNTVSWYQQALGQGPQFIFQYYREEENGRGNFPPRFSGLQFPNYSSELNVNALELDDSALYLCASRRGLAGGNTGELFFGEGSRLTVL.

The CDR3 sequence: CASSEGGDYEQYF. DNA of the CDR3: TGCGCCAGCAGCGAAGGGGGGGACTACGAGCAGTACTTC. The genes are TRBV5-1 and TRBJ2-7; a weak D match, TRBD2 (7 bases). The V end lost 4 bases, the J end lost 3 bases, and 11 bases lay between the germline ends. The V gene's germline CDR1 is SGHRS and CDR2 YFSETQ. This CDR3 is built from 13 residues.

The V gene is TRBV7-9, the J gene TRBJ1-2; 9 nucleotides agree with TRBD1. V was pared by 6 bases and J by 5 bases, with 10 bases of the junction left unmatched. CDR3 length equals 15 residues. CDR1 SEHNR and CDR2 FQNEAQ come from the germline V gene (reference sequence). The CDR3 coding sequence is TGTGCCAGCAGTCAAACCGGGACAGGGTTGTATGGCTACACCTTC. Its translation is CASSQTGTGLYGYTF. Filled out from reference TRBV7-9 and TRBJ1-2, the complete variable domain reads DTGVSQNPRHKITKRGQNVTFRCDPISEHNRLYWYRQTLGQGPEFLTYFQNEAQLEKSRLLSDRFSAERPKGSFSTLEIQRTEQGDSAMYLCASSQTGTGLYGYTFGSGTRLTVV.

This sequence joins TRBV7-9 and TRBJ1-1; D is unclear. The CDR3 has 16 residues. Germline V gene sequence: CDR1 SEHNR, CDR2 FQNEAQ (reference sequence). V lost 1 base to trimming and J lost 0 bases, with 12 bases between them. Here the CDR3 reads CASSLGPGDLNTEAFF. As DNA, the CDR3 is TGTGCCAGCAGCTTAGGCCCGGGTGACCTGAACACTGAAGCTTTCTTT.

The CDR3 sequence: CASSRGGLSGNTIYF. The CDR3 DNA is TGTGCCAGCAGCCGAGGCGGCTTATCTGGAAACACCATATATTTT. V and J are TRBV27 and TRBJ1-3, with D uncertain. V lost 6 bases, J lost 1 base, and 13 bases lay in between. CDR1 is MNHEY and CDR2 is SMNVEV in the germline V gene (reference sequence). CDR3 length: 15 residues.

This chain joins TRBV6-5 and TRBJ2-3; D perhaps matches TRBD2 (6 bases). The CDR3 extends over 14 amino acids. Trimming removed 2 bases at V and 2 bases at J, with 8 bases between. CDR1 and CDR2 from the germline V gene are MNHEY and SVGAGI. CDR3: CASSYGGDTDTQYF. CDR3 bases: TGTGCCAGCAGTTACGGCGGGGACACAGATACGCAGTATTTT.

The gene calls are TRBV10-2 and TRBJ1-4; D uncertain. The CDR3 contains 15 residues. V dropped 3 bases and J dropped 2 bases, with 10 bases sitting between them. Germline lookup yields CDR1 WSHSY and CDR2 SAAADI. Here the CDR3 reads CASSDPGSTNEKLFF. As DNA, the CDR3 is TGCGCCAGCAGTGATCCGGGTTCGACTAATGAAAAACTGTTTTTT.

This chain connects TRBV5-1 to TRBJ2-1; weak D call: TRBD1 (6 bases). Between the trimmed V and J ends, which lost 0 bases and 2 bases, there was a span of 9 bases. CDR3 length: 15 residues. CDR1 is SGHRS, CDR2 YFSETQ, per germline. In nucleotides, the CDR3 is TGCGCCAGCAGCTTGGAGGGGGTGACCTACAATGAGCAGTTCTTC. This translates into CASSLEGVTYNEQFF.

The chain has TRBV2 and TRBJ2-7; 8 bases agree with TRBD1. Trimming took 2 bases from V and 6 from J; bases not matched to a gene: 6. Germline loops: CDR1 SNHLY, CDR2 FYNNEI. The CDR3 has 14 amino acids. The CDR3 nucleotides are TGTGCCAGCAGTGAACAACAGGGGGTCGGCGAGCAGTACTTC. Translating it yields CASSEQQGVGEQYF.

J is TRBJ2-7 and V is TRBV7-9; 7 bases are shared with TRBD2. The V gene end was trimmed by 4 bases and the J gene end by 0 bases; junction bases not matched to a gene: 6. CDR1 and CDR2 from the germline V gene are SEHNR and FQNEAQ (reference sequence). The CDR3 sequence is 15 residues long. CDR3 nucleotides: TGTGCCAGCAGCTGGGAGGGCCGGTCCTCCTACGAGCAGTACTTC. This sequence encodes CASSWEGRSSYEQYF.

The chain carries TRBV30 and TRBJ2-1; TRBD2 matches 8 bases. CDR3 size: 15 residues. Germline lookup yields CDR1 GTSNPN and CDR2 SVGIG (reference sequence). With 3 bases clipped from V and 7 bases from J, the junction kept 11 bases outside the gene matches. This CDR3 reads CAWSFGTGGPNEQFF. CDR3 sequence (DNA): TGTGCCTGGAGCTTCGGGACGGGAGGGCCGAATGAGCAGTTCTTC.

This clone occurred once. This sequence joins TRBV6-5 and TRBJ1-5; possibly TRBD1 for D (6 bases). The V gene's germline CDR1 is MNHEY and CDR2 SVGAGI. Trimming left V 5 bases short and J 5 bases short, with 16 bases between. The CDR3 sequence is 15 residues long. The CDR3 reads CASSTGPVSDQPQHF. CDR3 nucleotides: TGTGCCAGCAGTACAGGGCCAGTTTCCGATCAGCCCCAGCATTTT.

A single count supports this clone. This rearrangement joins TRBV18 to TRBJ2-1, with D hard to call. Germline values: CDR1 KGHSH, CDR2 LQKENI. This CDR3 has 14 residues. V was clipped by 1 base and J by 5 bases, with 9 bases between them. The chain's CDR3 is CASSPQIENNEQFF. The DNA of the CDR3 is TGTGCCAGCTCACCACAGATAGAAAACAATGAGCAGTTCTTC.

There are a few counts of this clone. This chain links TRBV19 with TRBJ1-5, with TRBD1 matching 7 bases. This CDR3 has 14 residues. CDR1 is LNHDA and CDR2 is SQIVND in the germline V gene (reference sequence). Trimming cost V 10 bases and J 7 bases; bases outside gene matches: 13. As DNA, the CDR3 is TGTGCCACCAAGATCCGGGACAGCGGCCAGCCCCAGCATTTT. Translated: CATKIRDSGQPQHF. The full variable domain, its missing parts supplied by reference TRBV19 and TRBJ1-5, is DGGITQSPKYLFRKEGQNVTLSCEQNLNHDAMYWYRQDPGQGLRLIYYSQIVNDFQKGDIAEGYSVSREKKESFPLTVTSAQKNPTAFYLCATKIRDSGQPQHFGDGTRLSIL.

This chain joins TRBV7-3 and TRBJ2-1, with 9 bases identical to TRBD2. Germline assignment: CDR1 SGHTA and CDR2 FQGTGA. V gave up 2 bases and J gave up 2 bases; unmatched junction bases: 4. This CDR3 spans 16 amino acids. The CDR3 DNA is TGTGCCAGCAGCTTATGGCCTAGCGGGACCTACAATGAGCAGTTCTTC. This sequence encodes CASSLWPSGTYNEQFF.

CDR3 DNA sequence: TGTGCCAGCAGTTTAAACAGGGGCGAGCAGTTCTTC. This gives the protein CASSLNRGEQFF. V and J are TRBV12-3 or TRBV12-4 and TRBJ2-1; 7 bases are shared with TRBD1. CDR3 length: 12 amino acids. V trimming: 2 bases; J trimming: 10 bases; junction bases outside the gene matches: 2.

This rearrangement joins TRBV2 to TRBJ2-1; 8 bases fit TRBD2. Germline CDR1 reads SNHLY; CDR2 reads FYNNEI. This CDR3 is 15 amino acids long. Germline trimming cut 8 bases from V and 2 bases from J; bases unmatched to any gene: 8. The CDR3 coding sequence is TGTGCCAGCCCGATCCCCGGGGGGGCCTACAATGAGCAGTTCTTC. Translated, it gives CASPIPGGAYNEQFF.

This rearrangement joins TRBV28 to TRBJ2-7; 8 positions match TRBD1. With V trimmed by 2 bases and J by 0 bases, 3 bases remained unmatched. Germline-derived CDR1 and CDR2 are MDHEN and SYDVKM. The CDR3 runs to 15 residues. CDR3 sequence (DNA): TGTGCCAGCAGTTTAGCGGGACAGGCCTCCTACGAGCAGTACTTC. It specifies CASSLAGQASYEQYF.

The chain recombines TRBV9 with TRBJ1-6, with unresolved D. V was trimmed by 0 bases and J by 6 bases, leaving 10 bases between them. Germline CDR1 is SGDLS and CDR2 is YYNGEE. CDR3 size: 15 residues. CDR3 DNA: TGTGCCAGCAGCGTAGGAGTCGTTTCTAATTCACCCCTCCACTTT. Its translation: CASSVGVVSNSPLHF.

The chain couples TRBV10-3 to TRBJ2-2, with 7 nucleotides matching TRBD1. CDR3 size: 16 residues. The trim removed 6 bases at V and 2 bases at J, leaving 9 bases unmatched. In germline, CDR1 is ENHRY, CDR2 SYGVKD. CDR3 in amino acids: CAIREDRSHNTGELFF. The CDR3 DNA reads TGTGCCATCAGGGAGGACAGGTCACACAACACCGGGGAGCTGTTTTTT.

J is TRBJ2-7 and V is TRBV7-6; TRBD2 might be the D (6 bases). Germline-derived CDR1 and CDR2 are SGHVS and FNYEAQ. The CDR3 loop spans 16 amino acids. V was cut by 1 base and J by 0 bases, with 13 bases left in between. The CDR3 loop is CASSLEGDWSSYEQYF. The DNA of the CDR3 is TGTGCCAGCAGCTTAGAAGGGGACTGGAGCTCCTACGAGCAGTACTTC.

The chain uses TRBV7-2 and TRBJ2-7; 9 bases map to TRBD1. The CDR3 is 17 amino acids. V trimming: 1 base; J trimming: 6 bases; junction bases outside the gene matches: 13. Germline V gene lookup returns CDR1 SGHTA and CDR2 FQGNSA. The CDR3 region has the DNA TGTGCCAGCAGCTTAGATCCACCCGGGACAGGGTTAGCCGAGCAGTACTTC. Translation gives CASSLDPPGTGLAEQYF.

This clone was picked up one time. The chain links TRBV5-1 to TRBJ1-4, with D perhaps matching TRBD1 (6 bases). CDR3 size: 14 residues. The V gene's germline CDR1 is SGHRS and CDR2 YFSETQ. Trimming pared 5 bases from V and 3 bases from J, leaving 11 bases between. The CDR3 nucleotides read TGCGCCAGCAGGCCGGGACAAGCTAATGAAAAACTGTTTTTT. It codes for CASRPGQANEKLFF.

This chain links TRBV9 with TRBJ2-4, with D maybe TRBD1 (6 bases). Trimming removed 1 base from V and 0 bases from J, with 17 bases in between. The CDR3 totals 18 residues. The germline CDR1 and CDR2 sequences are SGDLS and YYNGEE. CDR3 in amino acids: CASSVKPQTGVAKNIQYF. CDR3 DNA sequence: TGTGCCAGCAGCGTAAAACCCCAGACAGGTGTAGCCAAAAACATTCAGTACTTC.

The gene calls are TRBV27 and TRBJ1-2; TRBD1 aligns across 8 bases. This CDR3 is built from 14 residues. Germline loops: CDR1 MNHEY, CDR2 SMNVEV (reference sequence). V was clipped by 6 bases and J by 3 bases; unmatched bases: 6. The CDR3 region has the DNA TGTGCCAGCAGGAGGACAGGGTTGGACTATGGCTACACCTTC. Residues: CASRRTGLDYGYTF.